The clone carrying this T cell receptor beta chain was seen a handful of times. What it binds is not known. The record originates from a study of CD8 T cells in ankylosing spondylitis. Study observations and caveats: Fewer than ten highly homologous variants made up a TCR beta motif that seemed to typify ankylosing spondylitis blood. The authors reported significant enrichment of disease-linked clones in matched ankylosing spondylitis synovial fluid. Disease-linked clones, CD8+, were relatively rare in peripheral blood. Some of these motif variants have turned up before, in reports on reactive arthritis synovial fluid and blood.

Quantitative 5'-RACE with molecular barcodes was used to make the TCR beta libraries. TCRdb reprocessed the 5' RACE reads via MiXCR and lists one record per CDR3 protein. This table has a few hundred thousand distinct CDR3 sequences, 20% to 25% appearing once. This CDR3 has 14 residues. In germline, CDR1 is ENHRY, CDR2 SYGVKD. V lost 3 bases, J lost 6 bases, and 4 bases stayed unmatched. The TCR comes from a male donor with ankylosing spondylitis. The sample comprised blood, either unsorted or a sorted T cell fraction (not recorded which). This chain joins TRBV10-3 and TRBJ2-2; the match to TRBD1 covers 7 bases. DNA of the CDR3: TGTGCCATCAGTGATAGACAGGGCGCCGGGGAGCTGTTTTTT. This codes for CAISDRQGAGELFF.